The 9 T cell receptor beta chains listed next were all sequenced from one sample in a study of CD4+ T cells in melanoma. TCRdb's copy holds only in-frame clones and misses some; the assay was immunoSEQ multiplex PCR. The table lists approximately 14,000 clones, 60% to 75% of them singletons. Sequenced material: cells from a culture (not recorded whether cultured in vitro). All receptors derive from a human donor with melanoma.

V gene TRBV7-3 combines with J gene TRBJ1-1; D is uncertain. There are 13 residues in the CDR3. Trimming stripped 3 bases from V and 2 bases from J, with 7 bases between. Germline CDR1 and CDR2: SGHTA and FQGTGA. CDR3 DNA: TGTGCCAGCAGCTTTACAGTTAACACTGAAGCTTTCTTT. Translated: CASSFTVNTEAFF.

The chain uses TRBV11-2 and TRBJ1-5; D might be TRBD1 (6 bases). Germline-derived CDR1 and CDR2 are SGHAT and FQNNGV. Trimming shortened V by 1 base and J by 0 bases, and 10 bases separated the two germline ends. CDR3 length equals 16 residues. CDR3 sequence reads: CASSLVQGYSNQPQHF. DNA of the CDR3: TGTGCCAGCAGCTTAGTACAGGGATATAGCAATCAGCCCCAGCATTTT.

V usage is TRBV7-6 and J usage is TRBJ2-5, with 8 bases that match TRBD2. The CDR3 extends over 20 amino acids. Germline CDR1 is SGHVS and CDR2 is FNYEAQ. Losses at the gene ends were 0 bases for V and 3 bases for J; bases not matched to a gene: 18. CDR3 sequence (DNA): TGTGCCAGCAGCTTAGCGTTTGCCTCGGGGGGGGGTACAGGAAAAGAGACCCAGTACTTC. Its translation: CASSLAFASGGGTGKETQYF.

DNA for the CDR3: TGTGCCAGCAGCCCCCGCTCTAGCGGGGAGCAGTACTTC. It translates to CASSPRSSGEQYF. The chain carries TRBV11-3 and TRBJ2-7, with TRBD2 matching over 8 bases. Germline trimming cut 5 bases from V and 7 bases from J; bases unmatched to any gene: 7. The CDR3 consists of 13 residues. From germline, CDR1 is SGHNT and CDR2 YENEEA.

The chain has TRBV2 and TRBJ2-3; D might be TRBD2 (5 bases). CDR1 and CDR2 from the germline V gene are SNHLY and FYNNEI. The ends were cut back, 7 bases at V and 4 bases at J, with 15 bases in the middle. CDR3 length: 14 amino acids. The CDR3 loop is CASKQSGVADTQYF. The CDR3 DNA is TGTGCCAGCAAGCAGTCCGGGGTAGCAGATACGCAGTATTTT.

This CDR3 is CASSQATSGSTDTQYF. CDR3 in DNA: TGCGCCAGCAGCCAGGCGACTAGCGGAAGCACAGATACGCAGTATTTT. The chain combines TRBV4-1 with TRBJ2-3; TRBD2 matches 9 bases. The CDR3 is 16 residues long. The germline V gene has CDR1 MGHRA and CDR2 YSYEKL. V lost 3 bases and J lost 0; bases outside the gene matches: 4.

In its sample, this clone was seen a few times. The chain joins TRBV15 to TRBJ1-6; D remains unclear. The V end was cut by 1 base, the J end by 5 bases, with 6 bases between. The CDR3 consists of 14 residues. Germline lookup yields CDR1 LNHNV and CDR2 YYDKDF (reference sequence). The CDR3 DNA reads as TGTGCCACCAGCAGAGTAGGCGATAATTCACCCCTCCACTTT. Its protein product is CATSRVGDNSPLHF.

J is TRBJ1-5 and V is TRBV6-6; D remains ambiguous. Per the germline V gene, CDR1 is MNHNY and CDR2 is SVGAGI (reference sequence). V gave up 7 bases and J gave up 3 bases, with 10 bases separating them. The CDR3 totals 13 residues. The CDR3 protein is CASTWDPNQPQHF. The CDR3, as DNA: TGTGCCAGCACCTGGGATCCCAATCAGCCCCAGCATTTT.

The V gene is TRBV6-6, the J gene TRBJ1-1; possibly TRBD1 for D (5 bases). The CDR3 has 14 residues. CDR1 and CDR2 (germline): MNHNY, SVGAGI (reference sequence). The V end was cut by 7 bases, the J end by 0 bases, with 12 bases between. Here the CDR3 DNA reads TGTGCCAGCACCGACAGTCTCATGAACACTGAAGCTTTCTTT. Translating gives CASTDSLMNTEAFF.